A single sample is the source of the 25 T cell receptor beta chains below, sequenced in a study of CD8+ T cells in alopecia areata. Treatment reported: oral pan-JAK inhibitor, 5-10 mg twice daily. TCR sequencing used cDNA made by reverse transcription of extracted RNA. Sequenced by immunoSEQ multiplex PCR; TCRdb stores in-frame clones only, minus some. The sample comprises about 190,000 clones, roughly three fifths of which are singletons, and 0.65% to 0.7% rests with the top ten. This sample comprised CD4+ T cells sorted from blood, obtained at week 4, from a patient treated with tofacitinib. These receptors were obtained from a human donor with alopecia areata.

This clone was counted only a few times. The chain links TRBV15 to TRBJ2-7, with TRBD1 matching 7 bases. With V trimmed by 5 bases and J by 3 bases, 13 bases remained unmatched. Germline lookup yields CDR1 LNHNV and CDR2 YYDKDF (reference sequence). The length of the CDR3 is 16 residues. DNA for the CDR3: TGTGCCACCAGCCGAGGAATCGGGACAGCCTACTACGAGCAGTACTTC. Residues: CATSRGIGTAYYEQYF.

The chain links TRBV15 to TRBJ2-1; 10 positions match TRBD2. The CDR3 covers 16 residues. CDR1 and CDR2 (germline): LNHNV, YYDKDF (reference sequence). The ends lost 3 bases at V and 7 bases at J; junction bases unmatched: 9. In DNA, the CDR3 is TGTGCCACCAGCAGGGGGGAAGCGGGAGGGCTAAATGAGCAGTTCTTC. It codes for CATSRGEAGGLNEQFF.

The chain joins TRBV2 to TRBJ2-3, with D maybe TRBD2 (5 bases). V was clipped by 8 bases and J by 5 bases, with 11 bases between them. Germline V gives CDR1 SNHLY, CDR2 FYNNEI. There are 12 residues in the CDR3. The CDR3 loop is CASGGLGDTQYF. The CDR3, as DNA: TGTGCCAGCGGAGGTTTAGGAGATACGCAGTATTTT.

This clone was counted only a few times. The chain is built from TRBV10-3 and TRBJ1-3; D is undetermined. The V end was cut by 4 bases, the J end by 8 bases, with 6 bases between. This CDR3 spans 11 amino acids. Germline V gene data show CDR1 as ENHRY and CDR2 as SYGVKD. CDR3 nucleotide sequence: TGTGCCATCAGTGGCGTGGACACCATATATTTT. Translated: CAISGVDTIYF.

J is TRBJ1-5 and V is TRBV19; a weak D match, TRBD1 (6 bases). The CDR3 length is 15 residues. V was pared by 4 bases and J by 3 bases, with 13 bases between. The germline CDR1 and CDR2 sequences are LNHDA and SQIVND (reference sequence). CDR3 sequence: CASSSRGQSNQPQHF. The CDR3 bases are TGTGCCAGTAGTAGCCGGGGGCAGTCCAATCAGCCCCAGCATTTT.

This rearrangement joins TRBV7-2 to TRBJ2-7; D remains ambiguous. CDR1 and CDR2 (germline): SGHTA, FQGNSA. V was trimmed by 2 bases and J by 3 bases, leaving 5 bases between them. There are 12 residues in the CDR3. The CDR3 region is CASSLSYYEQYF. The DNA of the CDR3 is TGTGCCAGCAGCTTAAGCTACTACGAGCAGTACTTC.

A few counts support this clone. The genes are TRBV2 and TRBJ1-3, with D possibly matching TRBD1 (5 bases). Trimming took 6 bases from V and 0 from J, leaving 15 bases between them. This CDR3 has 16 residues. Per the germline V gene, CDR1 is SNHLY and CDR2 is FYNNEI. This chain's CDR3 is CASRNPGPRSGNTIYF. The CDR3 DNA is TGTGCCAGCAGAAATCCGGGACCGCGCTCTGGAAACACCATATATTTT.

This clone has just a few counts. The chain carries TRBV9 and TRBJ2-1, with 12 nucleotides matching TRBD1. CDR1 and CDR2 from the germline V gene are SGDLS and YYNGEE. CDR3 length: 14 residues. The junction had 8 bases not matched to a gene; V was cut back by 6 bases and J by 10 bases. The CDR3 bases are TGTGCCAGCACCGGGGACAGGGGGCCTCTAGAGCAGTTCTTC. As protein: CASTGDRGPLEQFF.

In DNA form, the CDR3 reads TGTGCCAGCAGCGGAGGGACAGTGGGTACAGATACGCAGTATTTT. Protein sequence: CASSGGTVGTDTQYF. The chain carries TRBV9 and TRBJ2-3; TRBD1 matches 7 bases. The V gene end was trimmed by 3 bases and the J gene end by 3 bases; junction bases not matched to a gene: 7. The CDR3 has 15 residues. CDR1 is SGDLS, CDR2 YYNGEE, per germline.

This chain links TRBV14 with TRBJ2-3, with no clear D. Germline lookup yields CDR1 SGHDN and CDR2 FVKESK. Deletions cut 0 bases from V and 8 bases from J, with 12 bases between. The CDR3 contains 14 residues. The CDR3 is CASSQDWATPTQYF. The CDR3 region has the DNA TGTGCCAGCAGCCAAGATTGGGCTACCCCTACGCAGTATTTT.

The chain links TRBV15 to TRBJ2-1, with D maybe TRBD2 (7 bases). Per the germline V gene, CDR1 is LNHNV and CDR2 is YYDKDF (reference sequence). V lost 0 bases to trimming and J lost 9 bases, with 18 bases between them. The CDR3 is 16 amino acids. CDR3 in amino acids: CATSRDRGTGGREQFF. Here the CDR3 DNA reads TGTGCCACCAGCAGAGATCGAGGTACCGGGGGGCGTGAGCAGTTCTTC.

CDR3 DNA sequence: TGTGCCAGCAGCCGGACCAGAGGCGCTGAAGCTTTCTTT. This encodes CASSRTRGAEAFF. V and J are TRBV6-5 and TRBJ1-1; D gene unclear. Looked up from germline, CDR1 is MNHEY and CDR2 is SVGAGI. The CDR3 has 13 residues. With 6 bases removed from V and 6 bases from J, the gap between germline ends came to 14 bases.

The chain carries TRBV4-1 and TRBJ2-3; 8 positions match TRBD1. Per the germline V gene, CDR1 is MGHRA and CDR2 is YSYEKL. V shed 4 bases, J shed 2 bases, and the junction held 8 bases outside the gene matches. This CDR3 comprises 16 residues. CDR3 nucleotide sequence: TGCGCCAGCAGCCGAACCGGGACAGGTAACACAGATACGCAGTATTTT. This encodes CASSRTGTGNTDTQYF.

V and J are TRBV11-2 and TRBJ1-1; TRBD1 is a possible D gene (5 bases). CDR1 is SGHAT and CDR2 is FQNNGV in the germline V gene. The V and J ends lost 1 base and 5 bases respectively, with 11 bases between them. The CDR3 totals 14 residues. CDR3 nucleotides: TGTGCCAGCAGCTTAGGGGGCCTCTGGACTGAAGCTTTCTTT. Translating gives CASSLGGLWTEAFF.

The chain carries TRBV30 and TRBJ2-3, with no clear D. Germline CDR1 is GTSNPN and CDR2 is SVGIG (reference sequence). Deletions cut 4 bases from V and 3 bases from J, with 8 bases between. The CDR3 length is 12 residues. The CDR3 nucleotides are TGTGCCTGGAAGAGGACGACAGATACGCAGTATTTT. Encoded protein: CAWKRTTDTQYF.

In its sample, this clone was seen a few times. The V gene is TRBV29-1, the J gene TRBJ2-3, with 15 bases that match TRBD2. The germline V gene has CDR1 SQVTM and CDR2 ANQGSEA. This CDR3 region has 17 residues. The ends lost 7 bases at V and 3 bases at J; junction bases unmatched: 11. The CDR3 nucleotides read TGCAGCGCAGGCAGGGGGACTAGCGGGAGGATGACAGATACGCAGTATTTT. Protein product: CSAGRGTSGRMTDTQYF.

The genes are TRBV7-2 and TRBJ1-5; TRBD1 matches 7 bases. This CDR3 comprises 15 residues. Germline lookup yields CDR1 SGHTA and CDR2 FQGNSA. Trimming removed 5 bases from V and 4 bases from J; junction bases left unmatched: 8. CDR3 DNA: TGTGCCAGCAGCAAAGGACAGGTAGTAAATCAGCCCCAGCATTTT. It is translated as CASSKGQVVNQPQHF.

The chain combines TRBV27 with TRBJ1-5; D not resolved. This CDR3 contains 12 residues. Germline V gene lookup returns CDR1 MNHEY and CDR2 SMNVEV (reference sequence). Trimming removed 8 bases from V and 3 bases from J, with 8 bases in between. The chain's CDR3 is CASAAANQPQHF. In nucleotides, the CDR3 is TGTGCCAGCGCGGCGGCCAATCAGCCCCAGCATTTT.

CDR3 loop: CASSQGASTEAFF. DNA of the CDR3: TGTGCCAGCAGTCAGGGGGCAAGCACTGAAGCTTTCTTT. The chain joins TRBV27 to TRBJ1-1; 8 bases match TRBD1. There are 13 residues in the CDR3. Germline V gene data show CDR1 as MNHEY and CDR2 as SMNVEV (reference sequence). The trim removed 5 bases at V and 4 bases at J, leaving 3 bases unmatched.

The V and J genes are TRBV5-5 and TRBJ2-1; 9 nucleotides agree with TRBD2. Per germline, CDR1 SGHKS and CDR2 YYEKEE (reference sequence). This CDR3 spans 14 amino acids. The V and J ends lost 3 bases and 10 bases, in that order; junction bases with no gene match: 8. CDR3 DNA: TGTGCCAGCAGCTCGGAGGCGGGAGGGCGAGAGCAGTTCTTC. It encodes CASSSEAGGREQFF.

About this clone: At one boundary the junction diverges from the germline segment, which might be a read error. The V and J genes are TRBV20-1 and TRBJ2-1; a possible D gene is TRBD1 (6 bases). CDR3 length equals 11 residues. The V gene's germline CDR1 is DFQATT and CDR2 SNEGSKA (reference sequence). The DNA of the CDR3 is TGTTGCCTAAGGGGGACGAATGAGCAGTTCTTC. The encoded protein is CCLRGTNEQFF.

This chain links TRBV29-1 with TRBJ1-3; 7 bases match TRBD1. CDR1 and CDR2 from the germline V gene are SQVTM and ANQGSEA. The V gene end was trimmed by 7 bases and the J gene end by 2 bases; junction bases not matched to a gene: 8. The CDR3 runs 14 residues. Written as DNA, the CDR3 is TGCAGCGGGATTCAGGGGGACCCTGGAAACACCATATATTTT. It yields the protein CSGIQGDPGNTIYF.

The chain links TRBV7-9 to TRBJ1-1, with D hard to call. Germline-derived CDR1 and CDR2 are SEHNR and FQNEAQ (reference sequence). The CDR3 contains 13 residues. The germline V and J ends were trimmed by 2 bases and 6 bases, with 10 bases remaining between them. CDR3 in amino acids: CASSLYPVPEAFF. CDR3 DNA sequence: TGTGCCAGCAGCTTATATCCGGTCCCTGAAGCTTTCTTT.

The CDR3 reads CATRSRDRVSGELFF. The CDR3 nucleotides read TGTGCCACCAGAAGCCGGGACAGGGTGTCGGGGGAGCTGTTTTTT. The chain carries TRBV19 and TRBJ2-2; 9 bases align to TRBD1. Germline assignment: CDR1 LNHDA and CDR2 SQIVND (reference sequence). The CDR3 has 15 amino acids. V shed 10 bases, J shed 8 bases, and the junction held 14 bases outside the gene matches.

The V call is TRBV29-1, the J call TRBJ2-1; TRBD2 agrees at 9 bases. Per germline, CDR1 SQVTM and CDR2 ANQGSEA. This CDR3 is 16 amino acids long. V shed 1 base, J shed 0 bases, and the junction held 4 bases outside the gene matches. The CDR3 here is CSVEGGGGSSYNEQFF. The CDR3 nucleotides read TGCAGCGTTGAAGGCGGGGGGGGCAGCTCCTACAATGAGCAGTTCTTC.